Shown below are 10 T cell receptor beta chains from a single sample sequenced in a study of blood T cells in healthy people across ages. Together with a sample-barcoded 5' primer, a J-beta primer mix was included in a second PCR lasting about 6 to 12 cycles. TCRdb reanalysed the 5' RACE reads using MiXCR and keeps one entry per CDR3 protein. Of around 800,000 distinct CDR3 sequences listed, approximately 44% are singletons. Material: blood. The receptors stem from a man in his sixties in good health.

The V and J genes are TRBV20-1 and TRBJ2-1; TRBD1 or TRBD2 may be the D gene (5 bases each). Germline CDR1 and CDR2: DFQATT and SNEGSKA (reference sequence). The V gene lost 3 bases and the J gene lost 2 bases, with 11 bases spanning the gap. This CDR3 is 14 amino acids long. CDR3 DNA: TGCAGTGCTAGTGAATCGGGGCCCTACAATGAGCAGTTCTTC. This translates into CSASESGPYNEQFF.

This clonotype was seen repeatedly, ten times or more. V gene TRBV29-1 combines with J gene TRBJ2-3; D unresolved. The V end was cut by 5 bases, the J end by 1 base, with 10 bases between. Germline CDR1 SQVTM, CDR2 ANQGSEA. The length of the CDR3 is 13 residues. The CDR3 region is CSVRAIRTDTQYF. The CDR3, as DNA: TGCAGCGTTCGAGCGATTCGCACAGATACGCAGTATTTT.

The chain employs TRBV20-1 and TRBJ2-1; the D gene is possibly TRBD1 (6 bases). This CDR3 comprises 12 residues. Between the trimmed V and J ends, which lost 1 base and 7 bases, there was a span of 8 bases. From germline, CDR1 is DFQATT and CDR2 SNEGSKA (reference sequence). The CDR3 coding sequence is TGCAGTGCTAGAGTCCAGGGGAATGAGCAGTTCTTC. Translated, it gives CSARVQGNEQFF.

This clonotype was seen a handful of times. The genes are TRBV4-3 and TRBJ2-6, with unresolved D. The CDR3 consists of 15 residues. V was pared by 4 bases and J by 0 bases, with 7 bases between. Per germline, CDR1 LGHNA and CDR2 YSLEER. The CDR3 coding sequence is TGCGCCAGCAGCCCACAACGCTCTGGGGCCAACGTCCTGACTTTC. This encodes CASSPQRSGANVLTF.

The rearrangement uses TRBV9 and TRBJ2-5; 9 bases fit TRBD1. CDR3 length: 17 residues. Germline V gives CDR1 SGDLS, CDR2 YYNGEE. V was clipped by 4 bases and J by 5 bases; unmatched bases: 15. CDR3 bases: TGTGCCAGCAGCCCCCCTCCCGGGACAGGGTCTTACGAGACCCAGTACTTC. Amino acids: CASSPPPGTGSYETQYF.

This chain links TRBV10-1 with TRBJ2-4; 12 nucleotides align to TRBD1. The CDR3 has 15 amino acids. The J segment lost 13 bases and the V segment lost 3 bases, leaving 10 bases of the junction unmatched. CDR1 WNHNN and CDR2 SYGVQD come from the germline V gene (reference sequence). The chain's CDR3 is CASSDGGTGGREQYF. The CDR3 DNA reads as TGCGCCAGCAGTGATGGTGGGACAGGGGGCCGAGAGCAGTACTTC.

CDR3 bases: TGTGCCAGCAGTTTATCGGGACAGGATTTCTACGAGCAGTACTTC. Its translation is CASSLSGQDFYEQYF. The chain joins TRBV12-3 or TRBV12-4 to TRBJ2-7, with 8 bases matching TRBD1. V shed 2 bases and J 3 bases; nucleotides not matched to a gene: 6. CDR3 length: 15 residues.

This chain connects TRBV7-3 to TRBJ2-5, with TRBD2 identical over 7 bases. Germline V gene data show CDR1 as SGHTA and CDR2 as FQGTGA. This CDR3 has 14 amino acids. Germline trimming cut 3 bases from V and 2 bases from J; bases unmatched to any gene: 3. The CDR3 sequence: CASSFQAGQETQYF. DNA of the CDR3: TGTGCCAGCAGCTTTCAAGCGGGGCAAGAGACCCAGTACTTC.

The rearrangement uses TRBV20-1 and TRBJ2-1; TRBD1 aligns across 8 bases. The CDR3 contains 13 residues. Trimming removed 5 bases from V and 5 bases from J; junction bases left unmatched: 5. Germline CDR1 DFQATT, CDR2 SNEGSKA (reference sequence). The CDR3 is CSADRGFNNEQFF. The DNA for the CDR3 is TGCAGTGCTGACAGGGGATTCAACAATGAGCAGTTCTTC.

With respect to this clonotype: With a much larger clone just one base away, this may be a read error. CDR3: CASRGTVQKGTQYF. DNA for the CDR3: TGCGCCAGCAGGGGGACAGTCCAAAAAGGGACCCAGTACTTC. V and J are TRBV5-1 and TRBJ2-5; 7 nucleotides align to TRBD1. J lost 7 bases, V lost 5 bases, and 11 bases had no gene match. This CDR3 is built from 14 residues. Germline V lookup: CDR1 SGHRS, CDR2 YFSETQ.